The clone carrying this TCR beta chain was picked up a small number of times. The antigen remains unidentified. MiXCR was run by TCRdb on the reads, yielding one entry per CDR3 protein. The sample shows about 530,000 distinct CDR3 sequences, around 27% of them seen only once. The sample originates from a study of T cell repertoires in cytomegalovirus infection. As for the study in general: Indicated by public TCR beta signatures were CMV infection and matching HLA type.

The V gene lost 0 bases and the J gene lost 1 base, with 7 bases spanning the gap. CDR1 and CDR2 (germline): SGHAT, FQNNGV. The CDR3 extends over 15 amino acids. Broader study findings: The ex vivo response showed dominance by HLA-C-restricted CMV-specific TCR beta clonotypes. Carriers of CMV plus the relevant HLA were identified by cumulative public TCR beta family frequency.

The chain has TRBV11-2 and TRBJ2-1, with D possibly matching TRBD2 (5 bases). The TCR originated in a human donor in good health (CMV status not recorded). Some clones in this sample may be carry-over from other donors' samples. Sequencing was done on a sample of PBMCs. The CDR3: CASSLEGVSYNEQFF. CDR3 in DNA: TGTGCCAGCAGCTTAGAGGGAGTATCCTACAATGAGCAGTTCTTC.